A selection of T cell receptor beta chains follows, all from one sample in a study of blood T cell repertoires in COVID-19. This table comes from immunoSEQ multiplex PCR, and its TCRdb copy is limited to in-frame clones, with some not included. The table lists over 150,000 clones, around four fifths of them singletons. The sample comprised peripheral blood. These receptors were obtained from a woman older than 75 with COVID-19, enrolled during active disease. CDR3s leave out the opening cysteine and the closing phenylalanine or tryptophan.

v_call cdr3_aa
TRBV19 ASSIDARLSSNQPQH
TRBV18 ASSPNRRQGTSYGYT
TRBV10-2 ASSGGPAGQTDTQY
TRBV4-1 ASSQEGQGEEQY
TRBV5-6 ASSLAIGVGYT
TRBV6-6 ASSPLSSTGNYEQY
TRBV10-3 AISDGGQGSNTQY
TRBV2 ASKYSFLSSYNSPLH
TRBV9 ASSVARNTGELF
TRBV28 ASSLSPQAGELF
TRBV5-8 ASSTFARRLF
TRBV3-1/TRBV3-2 ASSQAERGPYEQY
TRBV6-4 ASSIRVVPYPEAF
TRBV5-1 ASSPLADRANYGYT
TRBV2 ASSEEGRGAYNEQF
TRBV9 AGASGSTDTQY
TRBV6-5 ASSYLTAGGRTQY
TRBV7-2 ASSPRAGDAYEQY
TRBV5-5 ASSLAGQKSTDTQY
TRBV29-1 SVDIPTDTQY
TRBV7-9 ASSLGTGWENGYT
TRBV6-5 ATQQVLNSPLH
TRBV5-1 ASSLGSDETQY
TRBV4-2 ASSQGGGGAGETQY
TRBV20-1 SLTGNTEAF
TRBV11-2 ASSQTGQGQETQY
TRBV4-1 ASSQRGRGGELF
TRBV6-6 ASSSTSAMYYEQY
TRBV5-1 ASTVTSGTDGELF
TRBV3-1/TRBV3-2 ASRPTDNPGYT
TRBV7-2 ASSSKAGEVDTQY
TRBV5-1 ASSLAAGQETQY
TRBV18 ASSPGTGSLYGYT
TRBV6-6 ASSSMQGNTEAF
TRBV29-1 SVETGWSGNTIY
TRBV6-1 ASSETREGGYT
TRBV28 ASRDRGGSYEQY
TRBV5-6 ASSGGTGFETQY
TRBV6-5 ASSPGTTSRETQY
TRBV12-3/TRBV12-4 ASTPTGGETQY
TRBV18 ASSPPGGAGQPQH
TRBV2 ASSAVREGRTGELF
TRBV28 ASSGTGANYGYT
TRBV27 ASRALGGSELF
TRBV4-2 ASSPAGADTQY